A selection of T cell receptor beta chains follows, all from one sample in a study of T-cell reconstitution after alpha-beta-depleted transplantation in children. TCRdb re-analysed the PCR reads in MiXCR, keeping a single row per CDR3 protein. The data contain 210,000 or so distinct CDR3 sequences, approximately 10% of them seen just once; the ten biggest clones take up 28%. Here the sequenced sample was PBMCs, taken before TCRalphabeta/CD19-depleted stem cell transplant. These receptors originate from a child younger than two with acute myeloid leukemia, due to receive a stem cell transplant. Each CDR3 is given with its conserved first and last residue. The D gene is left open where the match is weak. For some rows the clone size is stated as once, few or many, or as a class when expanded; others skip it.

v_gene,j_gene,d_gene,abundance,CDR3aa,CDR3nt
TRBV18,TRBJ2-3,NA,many,CASSTTRLDRTDTQYF,TGTGCCAGCTCAACAACCCGACTAGATCGCACAGATACGCAGTATTTT
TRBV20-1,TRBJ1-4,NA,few,CSAFTRLNRGKLFF,TGCAGTGCCTTCACACGTTTAAATAGGGGAAAACTGTTTTTT
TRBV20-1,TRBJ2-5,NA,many,CSAIGFGTYQETQYF,TGCAGTGCAATAGGTTTCGGGACATACCAAGAGACCCAGTACTTC
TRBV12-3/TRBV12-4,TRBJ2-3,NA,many,CASSLAGGVGADTQYF,TGTGCCAGCAGTTTAGCGGGCGGGGTAGGAGCAGATACGCAGTATTTT
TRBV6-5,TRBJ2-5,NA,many,CASSYSAGGETQYF,TGTGCCAGCAGTTACTCAGCAGGAGGAGAGACCCAGTACTTC
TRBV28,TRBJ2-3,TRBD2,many,CASSTSGTTDTQYF,TGTGCCAGCAGTACTAGCGGGACGACAGATACGCAGTATTTT
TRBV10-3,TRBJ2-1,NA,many,CAISENLNEQFF,TGTGCCATCAGTGAGAACTTAAATGAGCAGTTCTTC
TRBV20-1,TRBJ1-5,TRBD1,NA,CSASGTGTYNQPQHF,TGCAGTGCTTCCGGGACAGGGACTTACAATCAGCCCCAGCATTTT
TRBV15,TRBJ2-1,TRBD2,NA,CTTSRLAGVSYNEQFF,TGTACCACCAGCAGACTAGCGGGAGTTTCCTACAATGAGCAGTTCTTC
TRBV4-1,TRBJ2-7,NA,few,CASSFNRDPLYEQYF,TGCGCCAGCAGTTTTAACCGGGACCCCTTATACGAGCAGTACTTC
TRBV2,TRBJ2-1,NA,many,CASKYRVPYNEQFF,TGTGCCAGCAAGTACCGGGTCCCCTACAATGAGCAGTTCTTC
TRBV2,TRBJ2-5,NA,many,CAALRADQETQYF,TGTGCCGCCTTACGAGCGGACCAAGAGACCCAGTACTTC
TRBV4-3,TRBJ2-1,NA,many,CASSQDPILEHEQFF,TGCGCCAGCAGCCAAGATCCAATTCTGGAGCATGAGCAGTTCTTC
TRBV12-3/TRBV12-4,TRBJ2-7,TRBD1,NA,CASSFLGQGYEQYF,TGTGCCAGCAGCTTCTTGGGACAGGGCTACGAGCAGTACTTC
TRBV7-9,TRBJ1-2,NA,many,CASSLGQNGYTF,TGTGCCAGCAGCTTAGGGCAGAATGGCTACACCTTC
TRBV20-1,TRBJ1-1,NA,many,CSARGQLLNTEAFF,TGCAGTGCTAGAGGTCAGTTATTGAACACTGAAGCTTTCTTT
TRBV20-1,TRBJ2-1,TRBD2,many,CSASSIAGELYNEQFF,TGCAGTGCTAGTTCGATAGCGGGAGAATTATACAATGAGCAGTTCTTC
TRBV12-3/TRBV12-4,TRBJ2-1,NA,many,CASSFSTAQPLPYNEQFF,TGTGCCAGCAGTTTTAGCACAGCCCAACCATTGCCCTACAATGAGCAGTTCTTC
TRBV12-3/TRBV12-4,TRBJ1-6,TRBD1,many,CASRSDRQGRNSPLHF,TGTGCCAGCAGAAGTGATCGACAGGGGCGGAATTCACCCCTCCACTTT
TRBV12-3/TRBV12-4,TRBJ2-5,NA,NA,CANRREETQYF,TGTGCCAACAGGAGGGAAGAGACCCAGTACTTC
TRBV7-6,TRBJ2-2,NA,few,CASSLAQRAMAGELFF,TGTGCCAGCAGCTTAGCTCAGCGCGCCATGGCCGGGGAGCTGTTTTTT
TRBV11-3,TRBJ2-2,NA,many,CASSSNYQELFF,TGTGCCAGCAGCTCTAACTACCAGGAGCTGTTTTTT
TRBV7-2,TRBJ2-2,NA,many,CASSLGLSTGELFF,TGTGCCAGCAGCTTAGGCCTTAGCACCGGGGAGCTGTTTTTT
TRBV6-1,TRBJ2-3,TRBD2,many,CASSEAWASGWDTQYF,TGTGCCAGCAGTGAAGCCTGGGCTAGCGGGTGGGATACGCAGTATTTT
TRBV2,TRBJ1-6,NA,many,CASSVVGVSYNSPLHF,TGTGCCAGCAGTGTGGTAGGCGTCTCCTATAATTCACCCCTCCACTTT
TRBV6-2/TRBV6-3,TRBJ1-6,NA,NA,CASSPGLHSPLHF,TGTGCCAGCAGCCCGGGACTCCATTCACCCCTCCACTTT
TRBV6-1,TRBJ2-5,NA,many,CASRPRDGIQETQYF,TGTGCCAGCAGACCTCGGGACGGCATTCAAGAGACCCAGTACTTC
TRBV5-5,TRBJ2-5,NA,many,CASSSGIQETQYF,TGTGCCAGCAGTTCCGGGATCCAAGAGACCCAGTACTTC
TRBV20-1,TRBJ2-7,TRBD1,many,CSAPGQYYEQYF,TGCAGTGCCCCGGGACAGTACTACGAGCAGTACTTC
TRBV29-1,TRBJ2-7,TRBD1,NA,CSVEPTRGEQYF,TGCAGCGTTGAACCGACCAGGGGGGAGCAGTACTTC
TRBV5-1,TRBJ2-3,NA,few,CASSRTNQGSTDTQYF,TGCGCCAGCAGCCGCACCAATCAAGGGAGCACAGATACGCAGTATTTT
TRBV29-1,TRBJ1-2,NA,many,CSANGYTF,TGCAGCGCAAATGGCTACACCTTC
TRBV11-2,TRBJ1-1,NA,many,CASSIWTVGAFF,TGTGCCAGCAGCATCTGGACAGTGGGAGCTTTCTTT
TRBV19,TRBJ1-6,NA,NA,CASSIDARGGSPLHF,TGTGCCAGTAGTATAGACGCCAGGGGAGGATCACCCCTCCACTTT
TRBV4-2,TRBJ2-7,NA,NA,CASSQTVALSYEQYF,TGTGCCAGCAGCCAAACGGTGGCCCTGAGCTACGAGCAGTACTTC